The 24 T cell receptor beta chains below were found in one sample sequenced in a study of Ad26.COV2.S vaccination and SARS-CoV-2 variants. TCRdb's table, derived via immunoSEQ multiplex PCR, lists solely in-frame clones and lacks some. This sample carries around 140,000 clones, roughly 90% of them seen once, and the ten largest clones take around 5%. The sample here was peripheral blood, taken after recovery from COVID-19. The receptors were gathered from a human donor who had recovered from COVID-19.

The chain uses TRBV13 and TRBJ2-5, with D hard to call. CDR3 length: 16 amino acids. V was shortened by 1 base and J by 1 base, with 13 bases between the two germline ends. CDR1 and CDR2 (germline): PRHDT, FYEKMQ (reference sequence). CDR3 coding DNA: TGTGCCAGCAGCTTAGATAAGACGGCCAGCCAAGAGACCCAGTACTTC. Its translation is CASSLDKTASQETQYF.

The rearrangement links TRBV12-3 or TRBV12-4 to TRBJ2-7; maybe TRBD1 (5 bases). The CDR3 has 13 residues. V was cut by 1 base and J by 2 bases, with 6 bases left in between. CDR3 nucleotide sequence: TGTGCCAGCAGTTTAGAGGGGCCCTACGAGCAGTACTTC. Its translation is CASSLEGPYEQYF.

This chain joins TRBV5-4 and TRBJ2-5, with D unresolved. The CDR3 has 13 residues. Germline V gene sequence: CDR1 SGHNT, CDR2 YYREEE (reference sequence). The V gene lost 5 bases and the J gene lost 5 bases, with 13 bases spanning the gap. Here the CDR3 reads CASSDGSLETQYF. The CDR3 DNA follows: TGTGCCAGCAGTGATGGATCGTTGGAGACCCAGTACTTC.

This clone was counted a single time. The chain links TRBV7-9 to TRBJ2-4; no clear D. Germline V gene lookup returns CDR1 SEHNR and CDR2 FQNEAQ (reference sequence). The CDR3 sequence is 15 residues long. Between the trimmed V and J ends, which lost 2 bases and 0 bases, there was a span of 8 bases. CDR3 in DNA: TGTGCCAGCAGCTTAAGTTCAGAAGCCAAAAACATTCAGTACTTC. It specifies CASSLSSEAKNIQYF. The full variable domain, completed using reference TRBV7-9 and TRBJ2-4, is DTGVSQNPRHKITKRGQNVTFRCDPISEHNRLYWYRQTLGQGPEFLTYFQNEAQLEKSRLLSDRFSAERPKGSFSTLEIQRTEQGDSAMYLCASSLSSEAKNIQYFGAGTRLSVL.

The chain joins TRBV24-1 to TRBJ1-6, with TRBD1 matching 9 bases. Germline CDR1 KGHDR, CDR2 SFDVKD. CDR3 size: 15 residues. The J segment lost 14 bases and the V segment lost 3 bases, leaving 10 bases of the junction unmatched. CDR3 nucleotide sequence: TGTGCCACCAGTGATCCGGGACAGGGTGAGTGGACCCTCCACTTT. It translates to CATSDPGQGEWTLHF.

V gene TRBV6-5 combines with J gene TRBJ2-3; D may be TRBD1 or TRBD2 (6 bases each). The V end lost 0 bases, the J end lost 8 bases, and 12 bases lay between the germline ends. Germline CDR1 and CDR2: MNHEY and SVGAGI. The CDR3 totals 14 residues. As DNA, the CDR3 is TGTGCCAGCAGTTACTCGAGGGGGGCCCCTACGCAGTATTTT. The encoded protein is CASSYSRGAPTQYF.

Here the CDR3 DNA reads TGTGCCAGCAGTGAAGGCAGGGGTAGGGATGAGCAGTTCTTC. Its protein product is CASSEGRGRDEQFF. V usage is TRBV2 and J usage is TRBJ2-1; weak D call: TRBD1 (6 bases). Germline CDR1 SNHLY, CDR2 FYNNEI. There are 14 residues in the CDR3. V was cut by 1 base and J by 8 bases, with 12 bases left in between.

The V and J genes are TRBV19 and TRBJ2-7; the D is unclear. V gave up 0 bases and J gave up 6 bases, with 9 bases separating them. Per germline, CDR1 LNHDA and CDR2 SQIVND (reference sequence). The CDR3 has 13 amino acids. The DNA for the CDR3 is TGTGCCAGTAGTATAGATCAAAGGGCCGAGCAGTACTTC. This sequence encodes CASSIDQRAEQYF.

The V call is TRBV19, the J call TRBJ2-5; D remains ambiguous. The CDR3 spans 13 residues. In germline, CDR1 is LNHDA, CDR2 SQIVND (reference sequence). Trimming took 4 bases from V and 5 from J, leaving 11 bases between them. The CDR3 loop is CASSTSPVETQYF. The CDR3 nucleotides read TGTGCCAGTAGTACCTCCCCTGTCGAGACCCAGTACTTC.

The chain combines TRBV28 with TRBJ1-2; TRBD1 is a possible D gene (5 bases). CDR1 and CDR2 (germline): MDHEN, SYDVKM. Trimming took off 2 bases at V and 4 bases at J, with 5 bases between the two ends. The length of the CDR3 is 12 residues. The CDR3 region has the DNA TGTGCCAGCAGTTTACAGGGCTATGGCTACACCTTC. This codes for CASSLQGYGYTF.

The chain combines TRBV7-6 with TRBJ2-2; 9 bases are a match to TRBD1. The CDR3 length is 15 residues. CDR1 is SGHVS, CDR2 FNYEAQ, per germline. J lost 3 bases, V lost 5 bases, and 4 bases had no gene match. The CDR3 reads CASSKGQGYTGELFF. The CDR3 coding sequence is TGTGCCAGCAGCAAGGGACAGGGATACACCGGGGAGCTGTTTTTT.

A single count supports this clone. V gene TRBV6-5 combines with J gene TRBJ2-1; 7 bases fit TRBD2. After removal of 0 bases from V and 13 bases from J, the junction contained 3 bases not matched to a gene. Germline CDR1 and CDR2: MNHEY and SVGAGI. The CDR3 has 12 residues. The CDR3 DNA is TGTGCCAGCAGTTACTCAGCGGGGAGACAGTTCTTC. Translating it yields CASSYSAGRQFF.

The chain combines TRBV6-6 with TRBJ1-3, with D perhaps TRBD1 (5 bases). Germline values: CDR1 MNHNY, CDR2 SVGAGI (reference sequence). The V end lost 10 bases, the J end lost 2 bases, and 21 bases lay between the germline ends. The CDR3 spans 16 residues. The CDR3 nucleotides are TGTGCCACCGGCCCTTCAGGGAGAGAAGCTGGAAACACCATATATTTT. Its protein is CATGPSGREAGNTIYF.

The J gene is TRBJ2-2, the V gene TRBV7-8, with TRBD1 identical over 8 bases. J lost 5 bases, V lost 4 bases, and 9 bases had no gene match. CDR3 length equals 16 residues. Germline V gene data show CDR1 as SGHVS and CDR2 as FQNEAQ. DNA of the CDR3: TGTGCCAGCAGCTACCACAGGGGGTCGCGGACCGGGGAGCTGTTTTTT. This translates into CASSYHRGSRTGELFF.

To note about this clone: One end of the junction is discordant with germline, which a read error may explain. This chain links TRBV6-5 with TRBJ1-6, with D tentatively TRBD1 (5 bases). The CDR3 is 15 amino acids. CDR1 and CDR2 (germline): MNHEY, SVGAGI. CDR3 nucleotides: TGTGCCAGCAGTTCCCGGGACGCCCGAAATTCGCCCCTCCACTTT. Translation gives CASSSRDARNSPLHF.

This sequence joins TRBV19 and TRBJ1-1; D might be TRBD1 (6 bases). Germline CDR1 is LNHDA and CDR2 is SQIVND (reference sequence). V was shortened by 7 bases and J by 4 bases, with 16 bases between the two germline ends. The CDR3 totals 14 residues. CDR3 amino acids: CASTGVSLGTEAFF. Written as DNA, the CDR3 is TGTGCCAGTACAGGGGTCAGTCTTGGCACTGAAGCTTTCTTT.

The chain uses TRBV27 and TRBJ2-7; 7 bases are shared with TRBD1. The trim removed 6 bases at V and 6 bases at J, leaving 8 bases unmatched. This CDR3 is built from 13 residues. Germline lookup yields CDR1 MNHEY and CDR2 SMNVEV (reference sequence). CDR3 loop: CASSRQGPIEQYF. The CDR3 bases are TGTGCCAGCAGCCGACAGGGTCCGATCGAGCAGTACTTC.

The chain combines TRBV6-2 or TRBV6-3 with TRBJ2-2, with a possible D match to TRBD2 (7 bases). The V end was cut by 3 bases, the J end by 5 bases, with 19 bases between. The CDR3 length is 17 residues. Germline CDR1 MNHEY, CDR2 SVGEGT. The CDR3 reads CASSYLPWGGWTGELFF. In DNA form, the CDR3 reads TGTGCCAGCAGTTATCTTCCCTGGGGGGGCTGGACCGGGGAGCTGTTTTTT.

This chain links TRBV19 with TRBJ2-7; a possible D gene is TRBD1 (5 bases). V was pared by 5 bases and J by 3 bases, with 14 bases between. Germline assignment: CDR1 LNHDA and CDR2 SQIVND (reference sequence). The CDR3 contains 14 residues. The CDR3 DNA follows: TGTGCCAGTAGTCCGCAGGGTATCGACTACGAGCAGTACTTC. Its translation is CASSPQGIDYEQYF.

The genes are TRBV5-1 and TRBJ1-1; a possible D gene is TRBD1 (5 bases). Trimming shortened V by 0 bases and J by 8 bases, and 17 bases separated the two germline ends. There are 15 residues in the CDR3. CDR1 is SGHRS and CDR2 is YFSETQ in the germline V gene. This CDR3 reads CASSLAAGGGREAFF. For the CDR3, the DNA is TGCGCCAGCAGCTTGGCCGCAGGCGGGGGGAGGGAAGCTTTCTTT. Full variable domain (remainder filled in from reference TRBV5-1 and TRBJ1-1): KAGVTQTPRYLIKTRGQQVTLSCSPISGHRSVSWYQQTPGQGLQFLFEYFSETQRNKGNFPGRFSGRQFSNSRSEMNVSTLELGDSALYLCASSLAAGGGREAFFGQGTRLTVV.

The count of this clone is one. For the CDR3, the DNA is TGTGCCAGCAGCCCCAGCTATTCCACCGGGGAGCTGTTTTTT. It translates to CASSPSYSTGELFF. V gene TRBV5-8 combines with J gene TRBJ2-2; D uncertain. The CDR3 is 14 amino acids. Germline-derived CDR1 and CDR2 are SGHTS and YDEGEE. Trimming took 4 bases from V and 4 from J, leaving 11 bases between them. Complete variable domain (other parts from reference TRBV5-8 and TRBJ2-2): EAGVTQSPTHLIKTRGQQATLRCSPISGHTSVYWYQQALGLGLQFLLWYDEGEERNRGNFPPRFSGRQFPNYSSELNVNALELEDSALYLCASSPSYSTGELFFGEGSRLTVL.

This chain uses TRBV10-3 with TRBJ2-2; 13 bases match TRBD2. Germline assignment: CDR1 ENHRY and CDR2 SYGVKD. Trimming at V came to 10 bases and at J to 0 bases, leaving 14 bases not matched to a gene. The length of the CDR3 is 19 residues. The CDR3 loop reads CATGTSGEIPLPNTGELFF. The CDR3 DNA sequence: TGTGCCACTGGGACTAGCGGGGAAATCCCCCTGCCGAACACCGGGGAGCTGTTTTTT.

A single count supports this clone. The V and J genes are TRBV18 and TRBJ2-7; tentative D call: TRBD2 (5 bases). CDR1 is KGHSH, CDR2 LQKENI, per germline. The germline V and J ends were trimmed by 3 bases and 7 bases, with 13 bases remaining between them. This CDR3 has 13 residues. The CDR3 nucleotides read TGTGCCAGCTCACCGCGGGCGTGGGGAGAGCAGTACTTC. Translation: CASSPRAWGEQYF.

This clone was seen once. J is TRBJ2-1 and V is TRBV7-9, with 12 positions matching TRBD2. J gave up 11 bases and V 5 bases, and 4 bases lay outside the gene matches. Germline CDR1 and CDR2: SEHNR and FQNEAQ (reference sequence). This CDR3 region has 13 residues. The chain's CDR3 is CASSMTSGGQQFF. For the CDR3, the DNA is TGTGCCAGCAGCATGACTAGCGGGGGCCAGCAGTTCTTC.